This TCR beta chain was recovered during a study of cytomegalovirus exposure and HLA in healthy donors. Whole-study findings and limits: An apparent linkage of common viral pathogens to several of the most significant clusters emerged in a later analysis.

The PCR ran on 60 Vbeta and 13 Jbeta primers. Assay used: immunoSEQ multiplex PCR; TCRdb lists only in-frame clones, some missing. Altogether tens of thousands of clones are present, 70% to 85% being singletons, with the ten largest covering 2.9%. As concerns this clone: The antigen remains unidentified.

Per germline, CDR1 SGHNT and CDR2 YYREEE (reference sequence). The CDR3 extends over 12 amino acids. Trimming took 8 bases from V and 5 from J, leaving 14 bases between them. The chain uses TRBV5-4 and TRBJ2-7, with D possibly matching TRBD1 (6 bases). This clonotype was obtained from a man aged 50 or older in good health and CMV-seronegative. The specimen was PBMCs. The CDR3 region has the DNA TGTGCCAGTCGGGCCCAGGGGAACGAGCAGTACTTC. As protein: CASRAQGNEQYF.